This TCR beta chain stems from a study of metastatic and nonmetastatic thyroid tumors. Using MiXCR, TCRdb re-called clones from the PCR reads. This sample yields fewer than 70,000 clones, of which under 30% are seen a single time; roughly 15% belongs to the top ten. The germline V and J ends were trimmed by 1 base and 7 bases, with 4 bases remaining between them. The CDR3 loop spans 12 amino acids. All patients were untreated before thyroid surgery. This sequence was found in a female donor with papillary thyroid cancer or a benign thyroid nodule (not recorded which). Some clones in this sample may be carry-over from other donors' samples. Sequencing was performed on blood. This chain connects TRBV12-3 or TRBV12-4 to TRBJ2-2; D is ambiguous. This CDR3 reads CASSLGGGELFF. The CDR3 nucleotides read TGTGCCAGCAGTTTAGGCGGCGGGGAGCTGTTTTTT.